This TCR beta chain was recovered during a study of blood T cell repertoires in COVID-19. Turning to the study itself: The United States, Italy and Spain were the sources of the acute and convalescent COVID-19 samples. PBMCs, B-cell-depleted T cells, or T cells provided the cDNA or gDNA that made up the material.

As processed by the authors: Quantification of nucleated cells was approximated via reference gene primer amplification. Sequencing used immunoSEQ multiplex PCR; TCRdb keeps in-frame clones, though not all of them. Clonal size and the V and J genes are those of that table, whereas D and trimming came from the DNA. The sample has 150,000 to 200,000 clones; 75% to 90% are singletons. V lost 2 bases, J lost 2 bases, and 2 bases stayed unmatched. The CDR3 runs 14 residues. The germline V gene encodes CDR1 SGHDT and CDR2 YYEEEE. This receptor was taken from a man in his 70s with active or convalescent COVID-19. Sample: peripheral blood. The genes are TRBV5-6 and TRBJ2-5; 8 nucleotides agree with TRBD2. The CDR3 is CASSLLAAQETQYF. The CDR3 nucleotides read TGTGCCAGCAGCTTACTAGCGGCTCAAGAGACCCAGTACTTC.